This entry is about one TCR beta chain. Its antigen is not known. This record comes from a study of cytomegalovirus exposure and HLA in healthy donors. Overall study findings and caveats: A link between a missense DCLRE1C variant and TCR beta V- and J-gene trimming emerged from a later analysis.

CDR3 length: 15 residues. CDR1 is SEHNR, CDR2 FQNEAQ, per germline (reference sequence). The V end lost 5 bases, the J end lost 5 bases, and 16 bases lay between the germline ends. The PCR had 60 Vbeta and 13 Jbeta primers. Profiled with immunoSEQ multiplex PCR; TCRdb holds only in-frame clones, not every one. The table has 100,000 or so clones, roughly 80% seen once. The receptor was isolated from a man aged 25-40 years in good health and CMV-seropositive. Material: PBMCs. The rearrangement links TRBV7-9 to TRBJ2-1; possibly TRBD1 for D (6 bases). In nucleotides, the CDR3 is TGTGCCAGCAGCGGCAGGGGTGGTGTGCACAATGAGCAGTTCTTC. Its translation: CASSGRGGVHNEQFF.